These T cell receptor beta chains were read from a single sample in a study of T cells in Graves' hyperthyroidism and ophthalmopathy. One entry per CDR3 protein, called by TCRdb with MiXCR from the multiplex PCR reads. The table records more than 500,000 distinct CDR3 sequences, 40% to 55% of them present only once. The sequencing input was peripheral blood or thyroid tissue (not recorded which). Source of these receptors: an adult woman with Graves' disease, either hyperthyroidism or ophthalmopathy (not recorded which). CDR3s include the opening cysteine and the closing phenylalanine or tryptophan. Fields, in order: CDR3 protein, D gene, clone size, V gene. D genes are given only for firm matches. Clone size, where shown, is once, few, many, or a class for clones that have expanded.

CDR3: CASSLAIRDSAHQHF
D: -
size: -
V: TRBV7-8

CDR3: CASSLTEATNEKLFF
D: -
size: many
V: TRBV7-8

CDR3: CASSWGQDDVNGYTF
D: TRBD1
size: -
V: TRBV13

CDR3: CASSTSGQYF
D: -
size: -
V: TRBV12-3/TRBV12-4

CDR3: CASSYSRGHGYTF
D: -
size: many
V: TRBV6-5

CDR3: CASSSGRNNEQFF
D: -
size: few
V: TRBV7-8

CDR3: CSARTPKEEKLFF
D: -
size: many
V: TRBV20-1

CDR3: CASSPPRWTTGPLHF
D: -
size: many
V: TRBV27

CDR3: CASRPGQGEETQYF
D: TRBD1
size: -
V: TRBV6-6

CDR3: CASSPGTGGYNSPLHF
D: TRBD1
size: -
V: TRBV7-9

CDR3: CSARRLAGGNQPQHF
D: -
size: -
V: TRBV20-1

CDR3: CASRARGTSGNTIYF
D: -
size: many
V: TRBV2

CDR3: CRPKREWVGETQYF
D: TRBD2
size: many
V: TRBV29-1

CDR3: CASSENRGPDTQYF
D: -
size: few
V: TRBV2

CDR3: CASSLGVTPGELFF
D: -
size: -
V: TRBV5-4

CDR3: CASSGALVVNRDRGNQPQHF
D: TRBD1
size: -
V: TRBV2

CDR3: CASTPRSRNQPQHF
D: -
size: few
V: TRBV2

CDR3: CASSQVGKTQYF
D: -
size: many
V: TRBV4-2

CDR3: CASSISGGRQPQHF
D: -
size: -
V: TRBV19

CDR3: CATSRGGGPNYGYTF
D: -
size: many
V: TRBV15

CDR3: CASSYGGRDFTEAFF
D: -
size: many
V: TRBV6-5

CDR3: CSARDQGKSDTGELFF
D: -
size: -
V: TRBV20-1

CDR3: CASSPPAQNEGRELFF
D: -
size: -
V: TRBV5-1

CDR3: CATSGGMGSGELFF
D: -
size: many
V: TRBV24-1

CDR3: CASSRPGTGAWEQYF
D: -
size: -
V: TRBV7-9

CDR3: CSAREGTAGQPQHF
D: TRBD1
size: -
V: TRBV20-1

CDR3: CAWSAQTGGGQMGNQPQHF
D: TRBD1
size: -
V: TRBV24-1

CDR3: CASSLGDGSQYF
D: -
size: many
V: TRBV28

CDR3: CASSESESWTAF
D: -
size: -
V: TRBV2

CDR3: CASSFETSGRGEQYF
D: TRBD2
size: many
V: TRBV5-4

CDR3: CASTPGGGYTF
D: -
size: -
V: TRBV25-1

CDR3: CASSSSGRDYEQYF
D: -
size: many
V: TRBV12-3/TRBV12-4

CDR3: CASAEKGLWEKLFF
D: -
size: many
V: TRBV27

CDR3: CASSFLAGLFYEQYF
D: TRBD2
size: many
V: TRBV7-2

CDR3: CASSAERRGDPGELFF
D: -
size: many
V: TRBV10-2

CDR3: CASSDTGTDYGYTF
D: TRBD1
size: many
V: TRBV25-1

CDR3: CASTYSTQGPSYEQYF
D: -
size: -
V: TRBV6-1

CDR3: CASSQGQGRNYGHTF
D: TRBD1
size: -
V: TRBV3-1

CDR3: CASSLLRLTGELFF
D: -
size: many
V: TRBV5-1

CDR3: CSARDLGGRFYEQYF
D: -
size: many
V: TRBV20-1

CDR3: CASSRSSSYNSPLHF
D: -
size: many
V: TRBV2

CDR3: CASSNPSGSPDEQYF
D: TRBD2
size: -
V: TRBV7-2

CDR3: CASSFGGYRETQYF
D: -
size: once
V: TRBV28

CDR3: CSARDLRGAWEKLFF
D: -
size: many
V: TRBV20-1

CDR3: CASSPRPGNRSGELFF
D: -
size: many
V: TRBV7-9

CDR3: CASSPWVSYEQYF
D: -
size: many
V: TRBV3-1

CDR3: CAISESRTAQETQYF
D: -
size: many
V: TRBV10-3

CDR3: CASSLTGVYSNQPQHF
D: -
size: -
V: TRBV7-8

CDR3: CATSSGIGTANTEAFF
D: -
size: -
V: TRBV15

CDR3: CSVVVAGRETQYF
D: TRBD2
size: -
V: TRBV29-1

CDR3: CSLGTANTEAFF
D: -
size: -
V: TRBV29-1

CDR3: CASSLTGVAYEQYF
D: TRBD1
size: -
V: TRBV6-1